One TCR beta chain is described in this entry. Its specificity is not known. Per the germline V gene, CDR1 is LNHDA and CDR2 is SQIVND (reference sequence). This CDR3 has 16 residues. V lost 3 bases and J lost 0, with 11 bases in between. The sample originates from a study of pediatric ulcerative colitis. Profiling relied on immunoSEQ multiplex PCR, and the TCRdb table lists in-frame clones only, not all of them. Of 55,000 to 80,000 clones in the sample, 77% were seen once. Study-wide points: A couple of rectal clonotypes were found only in ulcerative colitis patients, all of them.

The V and J genes are TRBV19 and TRBJ2-2; D unclear. This TCR came from a boy younger than 18 with moderate ulcerative colitis. The sample was blood. The CDR3 coding sequence is TGTGCCAGTAGTATTGCGGTAGGGTCGAACACCGGGGAGCTGTTTTTT. Amino acid sequence: CASSIAVGSNTGELFF.